One and the same sample provided the 22 T cell receptor beta chains below, sequenced in a study of vaccination effects on CD4 cells after COVID-19. Expansion of antigen-specific CD4+ T cells with viral peptide pools was carried out by the ViraFEST assay before sequencing. Culturing for around eleven days preceded CD4+ T cell isolation. Everyone in the study got two shots of either the BNT162b2 or mRNA-1273 vaccine. These receptors have no known antigen. Sequencing was performed with immunoSEQ multiplex PCR; in TCRdb, only in-frame clones are kept and a portion is missing. Seen here are fewer than 25,000 clones, around 70% observed once, and the top ten hold roughly 10%. This sample comprised CD4+ T cells from PBMCs cultured with HCoV-NL63 spike peptides, obtained after COVID-19 vaccination. The receptors were sampled from a human donor who received a COVID-19 vaccine.

The CDR3 loop reads CASSPGFVWFQETQYF. In nucleotides, the CDR3 is TGCGCCAGCAGCCCTGGGTTTGTATGGTTTCAAGAGACCCAGTACTTC. J is TRBJ2-5 and V is TRBV5-1; D is unresolved. Germline lookup yields CDR1 SGHRS and CDR2 YFSETQ. This CDR3 has 16 amino acids. The ends were cut back, 4 bases at V and 2 bases at J, with 18 bases in the middle.

This chain uses TRBV7-9 with TRBJ1-6; D is unresolved. Germline CDR1 and CDR2: SEHNR and FQNEAQ (reference sequence). The CDR3 has 14 amino acids. V was shortened by 4 bases and J by 0 bases, with 4 bases between the two germline ends. This CDR3 reads CASSSSSYNSPLHF. CDR3 DNA sequence: TGTGCCAGCAGCTCAAGCTCCTATAATTCACCCCTCCACTTT.

This clone has more than one count but fewer than ten. V and J are TRBV6-5 and TRBJ2-3, with TRBD1 matching over 8 bases. The CDR3 length is 15 residues. The germline CDR1 and CDR2 sequences are MNHEY and SVGAGI. Losses at the gene ends were 6 bases for V and 3 bases for J; bases not matched to a gene: 8. CDR3 region: CASRTQGAGTDTQYF. DNA of the CDR3: TGTGCCAGCAGGACTCAGGGGGCGGGGACAGATACGCAGTATTTT.

The chain carries TRBV12-3 or TRBV12-4 and TRBJ2-3; D remains ambiguous. The CDR3 contains 13 residues. Trimming removed 4 bases from V and 1 base from J, with 6 bases in between. The CDR3 sequence is CASSYRGTDTQYF. The CDR3 region has the DNA TGTGCCAGCAGTTATCGGGGCACAGATACGCAGTATTTT.

The rearrangement joins TRBV30 to TRBJ1-2; weak D call: TRBD1 (6 bases). The V end was cut by 5 bases, the J end by 8 bases, with 12 bases between. This CDR3 spans 11 amino acids. The germline gives CDR1 GTSNPN, CDR2 SVGIG (reference sequence). For the CDR3, the DNA is TGTGCCTGGGATCACGGGGGCGGCTACACCTTC. This codes for CAWDHGGGYTF.

V and J are TRBV5-6 and TRBJ2-5; D is uncertain. This CDR3 comprises 14 residues. Germline assignment: CDR1 SGHDT and CDR2 YYEEEE. The V end lost 0 bases, the J end lost 0 bases, and 6 bases lay between the germline ends. Written as DNA, the CDR3 is TGTGCCAGCAGCTTGGGAATGGACCAAGAGACCCAGTACTTC. Residues: CASSLGMDQETQYF.

This sequence joins TRBV12-3 or TRBV12-4 and TRBJ1-1; the D gene is possibly TRBD1 (6 bases). The CDR3 has 11 amino acids. Trimming shortened V by 6 bases and J by 11 bases, and 13 bases separated the two germline ends. The CDR3, as DNA: TGTGCCAGCAGCAAACAGGGTCGGGCTTTCTTT. Translation: CASSKQGRAFF.

The chain uses TRBV11-3 and TRBJ2-5; D is unclear. CDR1 and CDR2 from the germline V gene are SGHNT and YENEEA. V lost 2 bases and J lost 4, with 8 bases in between. This CDR3 is built from 13 residues. In DNA, the CDR3 is TGTGCCAGCAGCTTAAATGTTCGAGAGACCCAGTACTTC. This codes for CASSLNVRETQYF.

This chain connects TRBV6-5 to TRBJ2-4; D perhaps matches TRBD1 (5 bases). The CDR3 is 14 residues long. Looked up from germline, CDR1 is MNHEY and CDR2 is SVGAGI. V gave up 6 bases and J gave up 6 bases, with 15 bases separating them. CDR3 sequence (DNA): TGTGCCAGCAGCTCCCCGGCAGGGCGAAACATTCAGTACTTC. Protein product: CASSSPAGRNIQYF.

The J gene is TRBJ2-3, the V gene TRBV24-1, with TRBD1 as a possible D gene (5 bases). The V gene's germline CDR1 is KGHDR and CDR2 SFDVKD. V lost 3 bases and J 0 bases, leaving 12 bases between the germline ends. The CDR3 runs 16 residues. The CDR3 DNA sequence: TGTGCCACCAGTGATCCCTCGACAGATAGCACAGATACGCAGTATTTT. This gives the protein CATSDPSTDSTDTQYF.

The chain couples TRBV4-1 to TRBJ2-2; D not resolved. CDR1 MGHRA and CDR2 YSYEKL come from the germline V gene. Trimming removed 1 base from V and 5 bases from J, with 11 bases in between. The CDR3 has 15 residues. CDR3 sequence reads: CASSQVLVPTGELFF. The CDR3 DNA sequence: TGCGCCAGCAGCCAAGTACTGGTCCCGACCGGGGAGCTGTTTTTT.

This chain connects TRBV7-9 to TRBJ1-4; no reliable D call. CDR3 size: 15 residues. The V end lost 1 base, the J end lost 4 bases, and 10 bases lay between the germline ends. From germline, CDR1 is SEHNR and CDR2 FQNEAQ (reference sequence). CDR3 in amino acids: CASSLDRGFNEKLFF. DNA for the CDR3: TGTGCCAGCAGCTTAGATCGGGGTTTTAATGAAAAACTGTTTTTT.

The CDR3 DNA reads as TGTGCCAGCAGCTTAGATTATCGCGAGCAGTACTTC. Amino acids: CASSLDYREQYF. The chain has TRBV7-9 and TRBJ2-7; no reliable D call. CDR3 length: 12 amino acids. Germline CDR1 and CDR2: SEHNR and FQNEAQ (reference sequence). The germline V and J ends were trimmed by 1 base and 6 bases, with 7 bases remaining between them.

This chain links TRBV7-9 with TRBJ1-2; D not resolved. The CDR3 has 12 amino acids. The ends were cut back, 3 bases at V and 6 bases at J, with 8 bases in the middle. In germline, CDR1 is SEHNR, CDR2 FQNEAQ (reference sequence). CDR3 bases: TGTGCCAGCAGCTTGGCAAGTCATGGCTACACCTTC. It is translated as CASSLASHGYTF. Variable domain in full (rest from reference TRBV7-9 and TRBJ1-2): DTGVSQNPRHKITKRGQNVTFRCDPISEHNRLYWYRQTLGQGPEFLTYFQNEAQLEKSRLLSDRFSAERPKGSFSTLEIQRTEQGDSAMYLCASSLASHGYTFGSGTRLTVV.

This rearrangement joins TRBV5-1 to TRBJ2-3, with D unresolved. CDR1 and CDR2 (germline): SGHRS, YFSETQ. The CDR3 contains 14 residues. V was shortened by 0 bases and J by 1 base, with 6 bases between the two germline ends. CDR3 residues: CASSLAWGTDTQYF. Here the CDR3 DNA reads TGCGCCAGCAGCTTGGCATGGGGCACAGATACGCAGTATTTT.

This chain uses TRBV2 with TRBJ2-1; 13 positions agree with TRBD2. The V gene end was trimmed by 6 bases and the J gene end by 6 bases; junction bases not matched to a gene: 2. The CDR3 sequence is 14 residues long. Germline V CDR1 and CDR2: SNHLY, FYNNEI. This CDR3 is CASRGLAGANEQFF. The CDR3 nucleotides are TGTGCCAGCAGAGGACTAGCGGGAGCCAATGAGCAGTTCTTC.

The V gene is TRBV12-5, the J gene TRBJ2-7; D not resolved. Trimming took off 1 base at V and 4 bases at J, with 14 bases between the two ends. Germline V gene lookup returns CDR1 LGHNT and CDR2 FRNRAP. The CDR3 is 15 amino acids. The CDR3 coding sequence is TGTGCTAGTGGTTTGGGGAATCTAGAGAGTTACGAGCAGTACTTC. Amino acids: CASGLGNLESYEQYF.

The V gene is TRBV14, the J gene TRBJ2-3; 12 nucleotides align to TRBD2. The junction had 7 bases not matched to a gene; V was cut back by 1 base and J by 2 bases. The V gene's germline CDR1 is SGHDN and CDR2 FVKESK. This CDR3 has 18 amino acids. CDR3 sequence: CASSQGLAGVGVTDTQYF. In nucleotides, the CDR3 is TGTGCCAGCAGCCAAGGACTAGCGGGAGTTGGAGTCACAGATACGCAGTATTTT.

The chain uses TRBV2 and TRBJ2-2; D gene ambiguous. The CDR3 is 14 residues long. Germline CDR1 is SNHLY and CDR2 is FYNNEI. Trimming took 7 bases from V and 5 from J, leaving 14 bases between them. The CDR3 reads CASTSMGITGELFF. The CDR3 nucleotides are TGTGCCAGCACGTCGATGGGGATTACCGGGGAGCTGTTTTTT.

This clone was counted only a few times. The chain uses TRBV4-1 and TRBJ2-7; 7 nucleotides line up with TRBD1. Looked up from germline, CDR1 is MGHRA and CDR2 is YSYEKL. The junction had 8 bases not matched to a gene; V was cut back by 3 bases and J by 3 bases. The CDR3 is 15 amino acids. This CDR3 is CASSHTQGVGYEQYF. In DNA, the CDR3 is TGCGCCAGCAGCCATACGCAGGGGGTAGGCTACGAGCAGTACTTC.

J is TRBJ1-5 and V is TRBV12-3 or TRBV12-4; D not resolved. The CDR3 totals 13 residues. Trimming cost V 6 bases and J 0 bases, with 6 bases left between them. The CDR3 bases are TGTGCCAGCAGGATCAATAGCAATCAGCCCCAGCATTTT. Its protein product is CASRINSNQPQHF.

The chain combines TRBV5-5 with TRBJ1-4; D unclear. The CDR3 sequence is 17 residues long. The germline CDR1 and CDR2 sequences are SGHKS and YYEKEE (reference sequence). Trimming removed 0 bases from V and 0 bases from J, with 12 bases in between. CDR3: CASSLAPQIATNEKLFF. Here the CDR3 DNA reads TGTGCCAGCAGCTTGGCCCCCCAGATTGCAACTAATGAAAAACTGTTTTTT.